This T cell receptor (beta chain) was captured by sequencing in a study of human T cells and chemical hapten exposure. There are many counts of this clonotype. The time point is: patch test 1, 2 weeks after DPC sensitization. Treatment in this sample: therapeutic diphenylcyclopropenone sensitization with weekly scalp DPC. In every case, blood was obtained before the patch test was applied. Unfractionated whole blood was the source from which total RNA was extracted. Individual cDNA molecules had unique molecular identifiers attached to them by the library. One entry per CDR3 protein results from TCRdb running MiXCR on the RACE reads. The data show tens of thousands of distinct CDR3 sequences, with 9.3% seen just once and more than 10% held by the top ten. There are 18 residues in the CDR3. CDR1 and CDR2 from the germline V gene are LGHNA and YSLEER. Trimming took 0 bases from V and 6 from J; bases not matched to a gene: 12.

Sequencing was performed on whole blood, taken in connection with sensitization to the hapten diphenylcyclopropenone (DPC). The rearrangement uses TRBV4-3 and TRBJ2-4; 9 bases agree with TRBD2. The source is a middle-aged woman with alopecia areata. Some clones in this sample may be carry-over from other donors' samples. The DNA of the CDR3 is TGCGCCAGCAGCCAAGAGAGCGGGGGGCCCCCCGGAGGAAACATTCAGTACTTC. Protein product: CASSQESGGPPGGNIQYF.